The 6 T cell receptor beta chains listed next were all sequenced from one sample in a study of blood T cells in healthy people across ages. A second 7 to 11 cycle PCR used barcoded and J-beta primers. Each CDR3 protein is one row after TCRdb ran MiXCR on the 5' RACE reads. The table shows some 290,000 distinct CDR3 sequences, with less than 30% occurring only once. The sample comprised blood. The receptors stem from a woman aged 70 to 79 in good health.

This clonotype was counted a few times. The chain recombines TRBV7-6 with TRBJ2-1; D not certain. The CDR3 has 13 residues. The germline gives CDR1 SGHVS, CDR2 FNYEAQ. V lost 4 bases, J lost 9 bases, and 13 bases lay in between. CDR3 DNA: TGTGCCAGCAGCTCCACGGCGCGCTCTGAGCAGTTCTTC. Amino acid sequence: CASSSTARSEQFF.

With regard to this clonotype: The CDR3 does not end in the conserved phenylalanine or tryptophan, so this is likely a read error. The chain joins TRBV28 to TRBJ1-5; unclear D gene. The CDR3 runs to 14 residues. CDR1 is MDHEN, CDR2 SYDVKM, per germline. V gave up 2 bases and J gave up 5 bases, with 10 bases separating them. The CDR3 coding sequence is TGTGCCAGCAGTTTAGAGGGCCTCCATCAGCCCCAGCATTGT. Encoded protein: CASSLEGLHQPQHC.

This clonotype came up a few times. The chain carries TRBV20-1 and TRBJ1-1; 7 bases line up with TRBD1. Germline CDR1 is DFQATT and CDR2 is SNEGSKA (reference sequence). Trimming removed 3 bases from V and 6 bases from J; junction bases left unmatched: 16. CDR3 length: 16 amino acids. The CDR3 sequence is CSASRGGFRGSAEAFF. In DNA, the CDR3 is TGCAGTGCTAGCAGGGGGGGGTTCCGGGGGAGCGCTGAAGCTTTCTTT.

The chain is built from TRBV6-1 and TRBJ1-5; D is perhaps TRBD1 (5 bases). Germline loops: CDR1 MNHNS, CDR2 SASEGT. V gave up 9 bases and J gave up 3 bases, with 30 bases separating them. The CDR3 consists of 19 residues. The DNA of the CDR3 is TGTGCCAGTGGGGGGGGAGGTCACGGGGTCGGAATTTCCAATCAGCCCCAGCATTTT. Residues: CASGGGGHGVGISNQPQHF.

The table lists this clonotype with a few counts. The chain combines TRBV7-2 with TRBJ1-4; 7 positions agree with TRBD1. Germline CDR1 reads SGHTA; CDR2 reads FQGNSA. V lost 8 bases and J lost 9; bases outside the gene matches: 9. The CDR3 sequence is 13 residues long. The CDR3 bases are TGTGCCAGCGGAGAGACAGGGCTTCAAAAACTGTTTTTT. The encoded protein is CASGETGLQKLFF. The full variable domain, with the rest looked up from reference TRBV7-2 and TRBJ1-4, is GAGVSQSPSNKVTEKGKDVELRCDPISGHTALYWYRQSLGQGLEFLIYFQGNSAPDKSGLPSDRFSAERTGGSVSTLTIQRTQQEDSAVYLCASGETGLQKLFFGSGTQLSVL.

The chain employs TRBV5-1 and TRBJ1-1, with D unclear. Germline V lookup: CDR1 SGHRS, CDR2 YFSETQ. The CDR3 is 14 amino acids. The V end was cut by 2 bases, the J end by 7 bases, with 15 bases between. As DNA, the CDR3 is TGCGCCAGCAGCTTCTCCCCCAGTACTGGTGAAGCTTTCTTT. Its protein is CASSFSPSTGEAFF. Looking up the rest from reference TRBV5-1 and TRBJ1-1 gives the full variable domain: KAGVTQTPRYLIKTRGQQVTLSCSPISGHRSVSWYQQTPGQGLQFLFEYFSETQRNKGNFPGRFSGRQFSNSRSEMNVSTLELGDSALYLCASSFSPSTGEAFFGQGTRLTVV.